The 20 T cell receptor beta chains in this list originate from one sample, sequenced in a study of patients and donors after allogeneic stem cell transplantation. TCRdb itself ran the RT-PCR reads through MiXCR, one entry per CDR3 protein. The data contain 800,000 to 1,000,000 distinct CDR3 sequences, more than 15% of them seen just once; the ten biggest clones take up 5.5% to 6.5%. Source material: blood, either unsorted or a sorted T cell fraction (not recorded which). All receptors derive from a human donor who was either an allogeneic HSCT recipient or a stem cell or donor lymphocyte infusion donor (not recorded which). It is not recorded whose cells these are; they may come from a transplant donor.

The chain carries TRBV20-1 and TRBJ2-7; 8 nucleotides match TRBD2. The germline V gene encodes CDR1 DFQATT and CDR2 SNEGSKA (reference sequence). The CDR3 loop spans 13 amino acids. V was pared by 5 bases and J by 0 bases, with 3 bases of the junction left unmatched. The CDR3 DNA reads as TGCAGTGCTTCACTAGCGGCCTCCTACGAGCAGTACTTC. The encoded protein is CSASLAASYEQYF.

The genes are TRBV12-3 or TRBV12-4 and TRBJ1-2; 7 bases align to TRBD1. V lost 3 bases and J lost 5; bases outside the gene matches: 3. The CDR3 loop spans 13 amino acids. CDR3 sequence: CASSFGGQYGYTF. The DNA for the CDR3 is TGTGCCAGCAGTTTTGGGGGACAGTATGGCTACACCTTC.

The V gene is TRBV2, the J gene TRBJ2-7, with 10 bases identical to TRBD1. Germline V gene data show CDR1 as SNHLY and CDR2 as FYNNEI. This CDR3 is 15 amino acids long. The J segment lost 5 bases and the V segment lost 6 bases, leaving 10 bases of the junction unmatched. CDR3 sequence (DNA): TGTGCCAGCAGACCCCAGGGGGGACAGGGGAACGAGCAGTACTTC. Its protein is CASRPQGGQGNEQYF.

This clonotype was counted a few times. The V gene is TRBV20-1, the J gene TRBJ2-3; tentative D call: TRBD1 (6 bases). Looked up from germline, CDR1 is DFQATT and CDR2 is SNEGSKA (reference sequence). The CDR3 runs 12 residues. The ends were cut back, 1 base at V and 4 bases at J, with 6 bases in the middle. The CDR3 DNA reads as TGCAGTGCTAGAGGGACAGCAGATACGCAGTATTTT. This encodes CSARGTADTQYF.

This clonotype has more than one count but fewer than ten. The V and J genes are TRBV12-3 or TRBV12-4 and TRBJ1-1, with D uncertain. Trimming removed 5 bases at V and 0 bases at J, with 7 bases between. The CDR3 length is 13 residues. In nucleotides, the CDR3 is TGTGCCAGCAGTACCCGGCTGAACACTGAAGCTTTCTTT. Translation gives CASSTRLNTEAFF.

This clonotype has a handful of counts. The V call is TRBV4-1, the J call TRBJ1-2; D is unclear. The CDR3 consists of 13 residues. V dropped 7 bases and J dropped 0 bases, with 9 bases sitting between them. CDR1 MGHRA and CDR2 YSYEKL come from the germline V gene. The CDR3 nucleotides are TGCGCCAGCACCCCGGTACCTAACTATGGCTACACCTTC. Its protein is CASTPVPNYGYTF.

This clonotype was found a few times. J is TRBJ1-2 and V is TRBV4-2; no firm D call. The CDR3 consists of 16 residues. Germline V CDR1 and CDR2: LGHNA, YNFKEQ. V dropped 0 bases and J dropped 5 bases, with 16 bases sitting between them. The CDR3 nucleotides read TGTGCCAGCAGCCAAGATCACCCGGGCAGGTCTTATGGCTACACCTTC. Translation: CASSQDHPGRSYGYTF.

This rearrangement joins TRBV9 to TRBJ2-5, with D perhaps matching TRBD2 (6 bases). V shed 5 bases and J shed 3 bases, with 14 bases lying between them. CDR1 and CDR2 from the germline V gene are SGDLS and YYNGEE. The CDR3 covers 14 residues. CDR3 in amino acids: CASRARGGEETQYF. Written as DNA, the CDR3 is TGTGCCAGCAGAGCAAGGGGAGGCGAAGAGACCCAGTACTTC.

This clonotype was seen only a few times. The chain is built from TRBV5-1 and TRBJ2-7, with D possibly being TRBD1 (5 bases). V lost 6 bases, J lost 3 bases, and 19 bases lay in between. The germline CDR1 and CDR2 sequences are SGHRS and YFSETQ. The CDR3 loop spans 15 amino acids. CDR3 loop: CASNPGSPDSYEQYF. In DNA form, the CDR3 reads TGCGCCAGCAATCCGGGCTCGCCAGACAGCTACGAGCAGTACTTC.

Only a few counts were recorded for this clonotype. The chain couples TRBV12-3 or TRBV12-4 to TRBJ2-1, with no clear D. The CDR3 is made up of 14 amino acids. V was shortened by 5 bases and J by 3 bases, with 11 bases between the two germline ends. The CDR3, as DNA: TGTGCCAGCAGTCTACCGTTTCGCTACAATGAGCAGTTCTTC. Protein sequence: CASSLPFRYNEQFF.

This clonotype has a count of ten or more. The chain uses TRBV5-4 and TRBJ2-1; 9 nucleotides match TRBD1. V was clipped by 4 bases and J by 5 bases; unmatched bases: 7. This CDR3 is built from 15 residues. Germline lookup yields CDR1 SGHNT and CDR2 YYREEE (reference sequence). In nucleotides, the CDR3 is TGTGCCAGCAGCCTCCGGGACAGGGACCACAATGAGCAGTTCTTC. Protein sequence: CASSLRDRDHNEQFF.

The sample holds a few counts of this clonotype. The genes are TRBV6-2 or TRBV6-3 and TRBJ2-3, with 8 bases identical to TRBD2. The CDR3 runs 14 residues. The V gene end was trimmed by 7 bases and the J gene end by 4 bases; junction bases not matched to a gene: 7. Germline-derived CDR1 and CDR2 are MNHEY and SVGEGT. As DNA, the CDR3 is TGTGCCAGCATCGAAGCGGGGGTGGCAGATACGCAGTATTTT. As protein: CASIEAGVADTQYF.

The gene calls are TRBV25-1 and TRBJ1-6, with D perhaps matching TRBD1 (5 bases). The CDR3 runs to 14 residues. The germline V gene has CDR1 MGHDK and CDR2 SYGVNS. Trimming shortened V by 5 bases and J by 7 bases, and 12 bases separated the two germline ends. The CDR3 here is CASSSGRANSPLHF. CDR3 in DNA: TGTGCCAGCAGTTCGGGCAGGGCAAATTCACCCCTCCACTTT.

The chain recombines TRBV6-1 with TRBJ1-2; tentatively, D is TRBD1 (5 bases). Germline V lookup: CDR1 MNHNS, CDR2 SASEGT. Trimming shortened V by 7 bases and J by 4 bases, and 13 bases separated the two germline ends. This CDR3 has 13 residues. In DNA, the CDR3 is TGTGCCAGCACCCCAGGGACGGCCTATGGCTACACCTTC. Protein sequence: CASTPGTAYGYTF.

This clonotype was counted between two and nine times. V is TRBV20-1 and J is TRBJ2-7; 11 nucleotides align to TRBD2. Trimming at V came to 1 base and at J to 4 bases, leaving 9 bases not matched to a gene. The germline CDR1 and CDR2 sequences are DFQATT and SNEGSKA (reference sequence). This CDR3 region has 16 residues. The CDR3 DNA sequence: TGCAGTGCTAGAGGCCGTAGCGGGAGGGCCCGATACGAGCAGTACTTC. It encodes CSARGRSGRARYEQYF.

This clonotype was observed many times. V usage is TRBV12-3 or TRBV12-4 and J usage is TRBJ2-5; 7 bases align to TRBD1. This CDR3 is built from 15 residues. Trimming took 1 base from V and 6 from J; bases not matched to a gene: 8. CDR3 protein: CASSLGGQGDQTQYF. CDR3 in DNA: TGTGCCAGCAGTTTAGGGGGTCAGGGGGATCAGACCCAGTACTTC.

The rearrangement uses TRBV5-1 and TRBJ2-5; 12 bases match TRBD2. Germline V lookup: CDR1 SGHRS, CDR2 YFSETQ. The CDR3 totals 15 residues. The junction had 6 bases not matched to a gene; V was cut back by 4 bases and J by 5 bases. The CDR3 reads CASSARTSGMETQYF. The CDR3 region has the DNA TGCGCCAGCAGCGCCCGGACTAGCGGGATGGAGACCCAGTACTTC.

The V and J genes are TRBV7-9 and TRBJ2-2, with D tentatively TRBD2 (6 bases). Germline V gene sequence: CDR1 SEHNR, CDR2 FQNEAQ (reference sequence). The CDR3 runs 16 residues. The V and J ends lost 4 bases and 4 bases respectively, with 16 bases between them. The CDR3, as DNA: TGTGCCAGCAGCTGGGTGGGCCTCGGGGGCACCGGGGAGCTGTTTTTT. Residues: CASSWVGLGGTGELFF.

CDR3: CASSRIPGQGGNEQFF. CDR3 DNA sequence: TGCGCCAGCAGCCGAATTCCGGGACAGGGAGGGAATGAGCAGTTCTTC. The V gene is TRBV4-1, the J gene TRBJ2-1; 9 bases align to TRBD1. The CDR3 has 16 residues. V lost 4 bases and J lost 7; bases outside the gene matches: 11. From germline, CDR1 is MGHRA and CDR2 YSYEKL.

This clonotype turned up a few times. V is TRBV6-9 and J is TRBJ2-1; no clear D gene. The CDR3 totals 13 residues. V was cut by 0 bases and J by 5 bases, with 5 bases left in between. The germline CDR1 and CDR2 sequences are MNHGY and SVAAGI. This CDR3 reads CASSYSRNNEQFF. CDR3 nucleotides: TGTGCCAGCAGTTATTCACGGAACAATGAGCAGTTCTTC.